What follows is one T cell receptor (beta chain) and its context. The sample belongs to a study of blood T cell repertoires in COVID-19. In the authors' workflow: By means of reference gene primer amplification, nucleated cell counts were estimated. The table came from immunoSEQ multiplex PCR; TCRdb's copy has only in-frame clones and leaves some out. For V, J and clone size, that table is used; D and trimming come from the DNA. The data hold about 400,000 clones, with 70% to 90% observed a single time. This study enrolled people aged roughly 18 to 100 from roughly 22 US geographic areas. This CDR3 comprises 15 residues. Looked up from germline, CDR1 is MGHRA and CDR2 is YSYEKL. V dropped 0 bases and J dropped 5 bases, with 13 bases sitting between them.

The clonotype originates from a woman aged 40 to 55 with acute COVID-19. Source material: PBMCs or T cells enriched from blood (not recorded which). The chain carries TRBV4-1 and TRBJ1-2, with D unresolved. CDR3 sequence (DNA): TGCGCCAGCAGCCAAGACAGCACGCCCAGGTATGGCTACACCTTC. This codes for CASSQDSTPRYGYTF.